Presented here are 8 T cell receptor beta chains from one specimen sequenced in a study of tumor and adjacent non-tumor tissue in lung cancer. No cell sorting was done before RNA was extracted from the tissue. Three rounds of nested PCR, following a modified ARM-PCR protocol, produced the TCRbeta library. TCRdb recomputed calls from the multiplex PCR reads with MiXCR, one row per CDR3 protein. The repertoire holds some 120,000 distinct CDR3 sequences, with 60% to 70% as singletons. The sequencing input was lung tumor tissue. The receptor source for this set is a man aged 30 to 45 with non-small cell lung cancer.

This clonotype was seen only once. The chain is built from TRBV11-2 and TRBJ1-5; 9 nucleotides agree with TRBD1. The J call may not be correct, given that the DNA end is closer to TRBJ2-3. Germline V lookup: CDR1 SGHAT, CDR2 FQNNGV. The CDR3 contains 15 residues. CDR3 loop: CASSPGQGKLQPQYF. The CDR3 DNA reads TGTGCCAGCAGCCCGGGACAGGGTAAATTGCAGCCCCAGTATTTT.

A remark on this clonotype: A much larger clone is a single base away; this may be a read error. The chain uses TRBV4-3 and TRBJ2-3; the D gene could be TRBD1 or TRBD2 (5 bases each). CDR3 length equals 16 residues. The germline CDR1 and CDR2 sequences are LGHNA and YSLEER. The CDR3 sequence is CASSQETASSTNTQYF. DNA for the CDR3: TGCGCCAGCAGCCAAGAGACAGCCTCTAGCACAAATACGCAGTATTTT.

In this sample, this clonotype turned up many times. The gene calls are TRBV10-3 and TRBJ2-2; D is undetermined. Germline V gene data show CDR1 as ENHRY and CDR2 as SYGVKD. Trimming cost V 10 bases and J 5 bases, with 8 bases left between them. This CDR3 comprises 11 residues. The CDR3 here is CATMGTGELFF. The CDR3 DNA reads as TGTGCCACAATGGGGACCGGGGAGCTGTTTTTT.

Turning to this clonotype: An end of the junction differs from the germline gene, which may be a read error. The J gene is TRBJ2-2, the V gene TRBV29-1; 7 nucleotides align to TRBD2. Germline CDR1 and CDR2: SQVTM and ANQGSEA. This CDR3 region has 14 residues. The CDR3 sequence: CSVGLTGGTGEPFF. The CDR3 DNA reads TGCAGCGTCGGACTAACGGGAGGCACCGGCGAGCCGTTTTTT.

This clonotype was picked up many times. The chain has TRBV6-1 and TRBJ1-6, with D hard to call. Looked up from germline, CDR1 is MNHNS and CDR2 is SASEGT. The CDR3 has 15 residues. V was clipped by 3 bases and J by 9 bases, with 15 bases between them. The CDR3 DNA follows: TGTGCCAGCAGTGATTTCGGTCCTAAGGGTTCACCCCTCCACTTT. Translation gives CASSDFGPKGSPLHF.

This clonotype was counted at least ten times. J is TRBJ1-1 and V is TRBV6-6, with D possibly TRBD1 on 6 matching bases. The CDR3 is made up of 12 amino acids. Between the trimmed V and J ends, which lost 2 bases and 11 bases, there was a span of 12 bases. CDR1 and CDR2 (germline): MNHNY, SVGAGI (reference sequence). The DNA of the CDR3 is TGTGCCAGCAGTTACGAGGGGGGTGAGGCTTTCTTT. It yields the protein CASSYEGGEAFF.

Points on this clonotype: This could be a read error, since a much larger clone is one nucleotide away. The chain has TRBV20-1 and TRBJ2-3; TRBD1 aligns across 7 bases. The CDR3 length is 16 residues. Germline CDR1 reads DFQATT; CDR2 reads SNEGSKA (reference sequence). Trimming removed 5 bases from V and 4 bases from J; junction bases left unmatched: 15. CDR3 nucleotides: TGCAGTGCTGGAGCCGGACAGGTTTTATGGGCAGATACGCAGTATTTT. Translated: CSAGAGQVLWADTQYF.

To note about this clonotype: This may stem from a read error, because a much larger clone lies one nucleotide away. The J gene is TRBJ1-2, the V gene TRBV20-1; D is uncertain. The CDR3 spans 14 residues. The germline V and J ends were trimmed by 0 bases and 6 bases, with 14 bases remaining between them. CDR1 and CDR2 (germline): DFQATT, SNEGSKA (reference sequence). This chain's CDR3 is CSARDGRPLHGYTF. The CDR3 bases are TGCAGTGCTAGAGATGGTAGGCCACTCCATGGCTACACCTTC.